The rows below give T cell receptor beta chains drawn from one sample of a study of T-cell memory formation after mild COVID-19. TCRdb reanalysed the 5' RACE reads using MiXCR and keeps one entry per CDR3 protein. The repertoire holds 380,000 or so distinct CDR3 sequences, with roughly an eighth as singletons. Material for sequencing was PBMCs or a T cell subset sorted from them (not recorded which). These TCRs come from a man younger than 35 who had mild COVID-19 (a few samples of this study predate the infection). Cell type and time point are not known. CDR3s include the opening cysteine and the closing phenylalanine or tryptophan. The D gene is left open where the match is weak. Clone size is not always given. Where it is, it says once, few, many or a class for expanded clones.

D	V	size	J	CDR3	DNA
.	TRBV20-1	.	TRBJ1-4	CSARGTTTNEKLFF	TGCAGTGCTAGGGGGACGACAACTAATGAAAAACTGTTTTTT
.	TRBV6-6	.	TRBJ1-1	CASTPERYGVAFF	TGTGCCAGCACCCCAGAACGGTACGGGGTAGCTTTCTTT
.	TRBV6-2/TRBV6-3	few	TRBJ1-5	CATYAPGEQPQHF	TGTGCCACCTACGCACCAGGGGAACAGCCCCAGCATTTT
.	TRBV7-3	.	TRBJ1-1	CASSPGGSPRAFF	TGTGCCAGCAGCCCTGGCGGATCTCCGCGGGCTTTCTTT
TRBD1	TRBV2	few	TRBJ1-2	CASSEGTGGGYTF	TGTGCCAGCAGTGAAGGGACAGGGGGCGGCTACACCTTC
TRBD1	TRBV7-2	.	TRBJ2-1	CASWDSEQFF	TGTGCCAGCTGGGACAGTGAGCAGTTCTTC
.	TRBV2	once	TRBJ2-1	CASSVAGLWSEQFF	TGTGCCAGCAGTGTGGCAGGGCTTTGGTCTGAGCAGTTCTTC
.	TRBV11-2	.	TRBJ2-5	CASSLNPAGGETQYF	TGTGCCAGCAGCTTAAACCCCGCCGGGGGAGAGACCCAGTACTTC
.	TRBV5-1	few	TRBJ1-2	CASSLVGDYGYTF	TGCGCCAGCAGCTTGGTCGGCGACTATGGCTACACCTTC
.	TRBV18	many	TRBJ1-1	CASSPRASRSGQGNMNTEAFF	TGTGCCAGCTCACCACGCGCAAGTCGTTCGGGGCAGGGAAATATGAACACTGAAGCTTTCTTT
.	TRBV7-9	few	TRBJ2-1	CASSWAYYNEQFF	TGTGCCAGCTCATGGGCTTACTACAATGAGCAGTTCTTC
.	TRBV5-5	many	TRBJ2-2	CASSLVGFGELFF	TGTGCCAGCAGCTTGGTTGGGTTCGGGGAGCTGTTTTTT
TRBD2	TRBV5-1	.	TRBJ2-3	CASSLGLAREDTQYF	TGCGCCAGCAGCTTGGGACTAGCGAGGGAAGATACGCAGTATTTT
TRBD2	TRBV7-3	.	TRBJ2-7	CASSPGLAGDHEQYF	TGTGCCAGCAGCCCGGGACTAGCGGGGGACCACGAGCAGTACTTC
.	TRBV9	few	TRBJ2-2	CASSPEEAAGNTGELFF	TGTGCCAGCAGCCCCGAGGAGGCAGCTGGGAACACCGGGGAGCTGTTTTTT
TRBD1	TRBV20-1	.	TRBJ1-1	CSASRQGFSNTEAFF	TGCAGTGCTAGTAGACAGGGATTCTCTAACACTGAAGCTTTCTTT
.	TRBV5-1	many	TRBJ2-7	CASSLVERAEQYF	TGCGCCAGCAGCTTGGTTGAGAGGGCCGAGCAGTACTTC
.	TRBV19	few	TRBJ1-5	CASSIMPDQPQHF	TGTGCCAGTAGTATAATGCCGGATCAGCCCCAGCATTTT
TRBD1	TRBV2	few	TRBJ2-3	CASTTGLGTDTQYF	TGTGCCAGCACGACAGGGTTGGGCACAGATACGCAGTATTTT
.	TRBV18	few	TRBJ1-2	CASSPPRAGLLF	TGTGCCAGCTCACCACCCCGGGCAGGCCTCCTCTTC
TRBD1	TRBV7-2	.	TRBJ2-5	CASSLDRGWETQYF	TGTGCCAGCAGCTTAGACAGGGGATGGGAGACCCAGTACTTC
.	TRBV18	.	TRBJ1-1	CAASGGEGTEAFF	TGTGCCGCCTCGGGGGGTGAGGGCACTGAAGCTTTCTTT
TRBD1	TRBV20-1	few	TRBJ2-7	CSAYNRDRGLDEQYF	TGCAGTGCTTACAACCGGGACAGGGGGTTAGACGAGCAGTACTTC
.	TRBV3-1	many	TRBJ2-5	CASSLLHTKRTQYF	TGTGCCAGCAGCCTACTACACACCAAGAGAACCCAGTACTTC
.	TRBV20-1	.	TRBJ1-4	CSARVPGIATNEKLFF	TGCAGTGCTAGAGTCCCGGGGATTGCAACTAATGAAAAACTGTTTTTT
TRBD1	TRBV5-1	few	TRBJ1-4	CASSSTGANEKLFF	TGCGCCAGCAGCTCTACAGGGGCTAATGAAAAACTGTTTTTT
.	TRBV5-1	many	TRBJ2-1	CASSSSVLTYNEQFF	TGCGCCAGCAGTTCCTCAGTCCTTACCTACAATGAGCAGTTCTTC
TRBD2	TRBV7-2	.	TRBJ2-3	CASSPTPGLAPHTQYF	TGTGCCAGCAGCCCCACGCCGGGACTAGCGCCGCATACGCAGTATTTT
TRBD1	TRBV11-2	few	TRBJ1-2	CASSPGTAKYGYTF	TGTGCCAGCAGCCCAGGGACAGCAAAATATGGCTACACCTTC
.	TRBV5-4	.	TRBJ1-2	CASSTGTVNYGYTF	TGTGCCAGCAGTACCGGGACTGTAAATTATGGCTACACCTTC
.	TRBV2	.	TRBJ1-4	CASSEPTTNEKLFF	TGTGCCAGCAGTGAACCAACAACTAATGAAAAACTGTTTTTT
TRBD1	TRBV4-3	many	TRBJ2-7	CASSQDWSTGLYEQYF	TGCGCCAGCAGCCAAGACTGGTCGACAGGGTTGTACGAGCAGTACTTC
TRBD2	TRBV7-3	few	TRBJ2-1	CASSKTSGGAHEQFF	TGTGCCAGCAGCAAAACTAGCGGGGGGGCCCATGAGCAGTTCTTC
.	TRBV5-1	few	TRBJ2-1	CASSLGLVSYNEQFF	TGCGCCAGCAGCTTGGGCCTAGTCTCCTACAATGAGCAGTTCTTC
.	TRBV6-1	.	TRBJ2-1	CASSGGHSSYNEQFF	TGTGCCAGCAGTGGGGGACACAGCTCCTACAATGAGCAGTTCTTC
TRBD2	TRBV12-3/TRBV12-4	.	TRBJ2-5	CASSSGRGGRGETQYF	TGTGCCAGCAGTTCTGGGCGGGGGGGCCGCGGAGAGACCCAGTACTTC
.	TRBV2	.	TRBJ2-5	CASEGTYQETQYF	TGTGCCAGCGAGGGTACATATCAAGAGACCCAGTACTTC
TRBD1	TRBV10-3	few	TRBJ1-2	CAISEGQGKGGYTF	TGTGCCATCAGTGAAGGACAGGGGAAAGGTGGCTACACCTTC
.	TRBV4-3	.	TRBJ2-1	CASSQVGVGYNEQFF	TGCGCCAGCAGCCAAGTGGGGGTGGGCTACAATGAGCAGTTCTTC
.	TRBV7-2	.	TRBJ2-7	CASLDPPYVEQYF	TGTGCCAGCCTCGACCCGCCTTATGTCGAGCAGTACTTC
.	TRBV6-5	many	TRBJ2-7	CASSKGSSMVYEQYF	TGTGCCAGCAGTAAGGGTTCCTCTATGGTCTACGAGCAGTACTTC
TRBD2	TRBV2	few	TRBJ2-3	CASSAPSGGTDTQYF	TGTGCCAGCAGTGCTCCCAGCGGGGGGACAGATACGCAGTATTTT
TRBD2	TRBV4-3	many	TRBJ2-5	CASSQELAGGRETQYF	TGCGCCAGCAGCCAAGAGCTAGCGGGGGGAAGAGAGACCCAGTACTTC